This TCR beta chain was documented in a study of cytomegalovirus exposure and HLA in healthy donors. The study ran its PCR with 60 Vbeta and 13 Jbeta primers. Sequencing was performed with immunoSEQ multiplex PCR; in TCRdb, only in-frame clones are kept and a portion is missing. The sample holds thousands of clones, under 60% seen once. Trimming stripped 4 bases from V and 9 bases from J, with 7 bases between. CDR1 and CDR2 (germline): GTSNPN, SVGIG (reference sequence). The CDR3 is 10 amino acids. The material sequenced was PBMCs. This TCR was recovered from a man aged 25 to 40 in good health and CMV-seropositive. The chain has TRBV30 and TRBJ1-5; D gene ambiguous. The CDR3 DNA is TGTGCCTGGACCCCAGGGCCCCAGCATTTT. Protein product: CAWTPGPQHF.